This record covers a single TCR beta chain. In germline, CDR1 is GTSNPN, CDR2 SVGIG (reference sequence). This CDR3 region has 15 residues. V shed 3 bases, J shed 0 bases, and the junction held 4 bases outside the gene matches. Only in-frame clones appear in the TCRdb table, and some are missing; sequencing was by immunoSEQ multiplex PCR. The data show 250,000 to 300,000 clones, with approximately 91% seen just once and about 12% held by the top ten. This record belongs to a study of blood T cell repertoires in COVID-19. Study summary: PBMCs, B-cell-depleted T cells, or T cells provided the cDNA or gDNA that made up the material.

This sequence originates from a woman aged 60 to 75 with acute or convalescent COVID-19. The specimen sequenced was peripheral blood. The rearrangement links TRBV30 to TRBJ2-3; 9 bases map to TRBD2. CDR3: CAWRRLAASTDTQYF. Written as DNA, the CDR3 is TGTGCCTGGAGGAGACTAGCGGCTAGCACAGATACGCAGTATTTT.